Following are 3 T cell receptor beta chains from one sample sequenced in a study of tumor-infiltrating lymphocytes in localized non-small cell lung cancer (dated by TCRdb to about 2021). The library was made by the immunoSEQ multiplex PCR assay. TCRdb obtained this table from immuneACCESS and retained in-frame rearrangements with V and J assigned. These tables miss some clones; where compared with another copy, unresolved V genes account for less than half of the shortfall, and the remainder is unexplained. The table for this sample lists approximately 6,400 clones; around 71% of them were counted only once. The top ten hold less than 8% of the sample. Sequenced: uninvolved lung tissue not adjacent to the tumor. These receptors all stem from a human donor with non-small cell lung cancer.

This clone was observed a handful of times. The CDR3 DNA sequence: TGTGCCAGCAGCGGAGCCGGGGGTAATATGAATGAGCAGTTCTTC. Its protein is CASSGAGGNMNEQFF. The rearrangement joins TRBV4-2 to TRBJ2-1, with TRBD2 as a possible D gene (6 bases). CDR3 size: 15 residues. V gave up 5 bases and J gave up 7 bases, with 18 bases separating them. From germline, CDR1 is LGHNA and CDR2 YNFKEQ.

J is TRBJ2-7 and V is TRBV11-2; D not resolved. This CDR3 spans 14 amino acids. The V and J ends lost 2 bases and 2 bases respectively, with 10 bases between them. Germline V gene data show CDR1 as SGHAT and CDR2 as FQNNGV. This chain's CDR3 is CASSLFGGPYEQYF. The CDR3 DNA sequence: TGTGCCAGCAGCTTATTCGGTGGTCCCTACGAGCAGTACTTC.

This clone has just one count. The rearrangement joins TRBV6-5 to TRBJ2-7; no reliable D call. Germline CDR1 is MNHEY and CDR2 is SVGAGI. Trimming took 7 bases from V and 7 from J, leaving 17 bases between them. This CDR3 has 13 amino acids. The CDR3 bases are TGTGCCAGCAAACCAATCGGGTTGGAGGAGCAGTACTTC. Its translation is CASKPIGLEEQYF.